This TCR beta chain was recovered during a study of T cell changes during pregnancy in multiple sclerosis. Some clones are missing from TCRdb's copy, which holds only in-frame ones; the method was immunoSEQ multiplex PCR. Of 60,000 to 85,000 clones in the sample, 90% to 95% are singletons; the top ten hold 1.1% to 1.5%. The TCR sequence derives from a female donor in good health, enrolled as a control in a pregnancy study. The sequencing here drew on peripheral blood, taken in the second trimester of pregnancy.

The CDR3 is CSATNKPEQFF. CDR3 bases: TGCAGTGCTACCAATAAGCCTGAGCAGTTCTTC. The chain carries TRBV20-1 and TRBJ2-1; D is undetermined. CDR1 is DFQATT, CDR2 SNEGSKA, per germline (reference sequence). V dropped 4 bases and J dropped 9 bases, with 10 bases sitting between them. The CDR3 length is 11 residues.